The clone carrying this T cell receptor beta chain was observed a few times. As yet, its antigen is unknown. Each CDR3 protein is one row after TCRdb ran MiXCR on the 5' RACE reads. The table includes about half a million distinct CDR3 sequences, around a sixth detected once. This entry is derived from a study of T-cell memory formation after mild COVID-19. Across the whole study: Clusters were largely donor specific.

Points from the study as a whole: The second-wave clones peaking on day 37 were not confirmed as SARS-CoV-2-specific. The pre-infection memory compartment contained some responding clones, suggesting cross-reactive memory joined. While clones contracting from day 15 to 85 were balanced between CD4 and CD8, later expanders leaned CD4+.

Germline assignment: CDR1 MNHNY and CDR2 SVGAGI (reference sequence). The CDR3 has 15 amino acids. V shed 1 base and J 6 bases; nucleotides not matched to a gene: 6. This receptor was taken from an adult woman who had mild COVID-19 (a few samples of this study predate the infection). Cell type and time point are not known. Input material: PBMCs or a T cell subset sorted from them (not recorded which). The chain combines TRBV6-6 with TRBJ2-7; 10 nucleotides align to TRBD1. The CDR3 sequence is CASSYYSGQGGEQYF. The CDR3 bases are TGTGCCAGCAGTTACTACTCCGGACAGGGGGGCGAGCAGTACTTC.